A single sample is the source of the 26 T cell receptor beta chains below, sequenced in a study of T cell responses to AZD1222 COVID-19 vaccine. The assay was immunoSEQ multiplex PCR, and TCRdb's table has in-frame clones only and misses some. The table shows about 110,000 clones, with around 89% occurring only once. The sequencing used peripheral blood, collected 28 days after the second AZD1222 dose. The receptor source for this set is an adult who received the AZD1222 COVID-19 vaccine.

The V call is TRBV7-9, the J call TRBJ1-2; D is perhaps TRBD1 (6 bases). With 5 bases removed from V and 7 bases from J, the gap between germline ends came to 14 bases. The CDR3 has 13 residues. Germline V gene sequence: CDR1 SEHNR, CDR2 FQNEAQ (reference sequence). This chain's CDR3 is CASSRTGFSGYTF. The CDR3 region has the DNA TGTGCCAGCAGCAGAACAGGGTTCTCTGGCTACACCTTC.

The chain joins TRBV7-2 to TRBJ1-5; no firm D call. Deletions cut 1 base from V and 0 bases from J, with 10 bases between. Germline V CDR1 and CDR2: SGHTA, FQGNSA. The CDR3 has 16 residues. The CDR3 region is CASSLEGYYSNQPQHF. The CDR3 DNA reads as TGTGCCAGCAGCTTAGAAGGGTACTATAGCAATCAGCCCCAGCATTTT.

The chain has TRBV15 and TRBJ2-5; D unclear. With 1 base removed from V and 5 bases from J, the gap between germline ends came to 8 bases. Germline V lookup: CDR1 LNHNV, CDR2 YYDKDF (reference sequence). The CDR3 runs to 13 residues. CDR3 sequence (DNA): TGTGCCACCAGCAGAGGACTGGAGGAGACCCAGTACTTC. This codes for CATSRGLEETQYF.

The chain uses TRBV7-9 and TRBJ2-2; D is unclear. Trimming took 7 bases from V and 4 from J, leaving 1 base between them. In germline, CDR1 is SEHNR, CDR2 FQNEAQ (reference sequence). The CDR3 contains 10 residues. CDR3 sequence reads: CASTTGELFF. The DNA for the CDR3 is TGTGCCAGCACCACCGGGGAGCTGTTTTTT.

The rearrangement joins TRBV4-1 to TRBJ1-2, with D perhaps TRBD1 (5 bases). Deletions cut 1 base from V and 6 bases from J, with 12 bases between. The germline gives CDR1 MGHRA, CDR2 YSYEKL. The CDR3 runs 14 residues. CDR3 region: CASSQVGVADGYTF. The DNA for the CDR3 is TGCGCCAGCAGCCAAGTGGGGGTAGCTGATGGCTACACCTTC.

This clone showed up just once. J is TRBJ2-3 and V is TRBV7-6; possible D gene TRBD2, 5 bases. In germline, CDR1 is SGHVS, CDR2 FNYEAQ. V was pared by 0 bases and J by 1 base, with 11 bases between. CDR3 length equals 16 residues. The CDR3 DNA reads as TGTGCCAGCAGCTTAGCGCGAGGGTTAGGCACAGATACGCAGTATTTT. It encodes CASSLARGLGTDTQYF.

The V call is TRBV5-4, the J call TRBJ2-4, with TRBD1 matching 9 bases. From germline, CDR1 is SGHNT and CDR2 YYREEE (reference sequence). Trimming cost V 0 bases and J 3 bases; bases outside gene matches: 4. This CDR3 comprises 16 residues. This CDR3 is CASSLVDRGGKNIQYF. The CDR3 region has the DNA TGTGCCAGCAGCTTGGTGGACAGGGGAGGCAAAAACATTCAGTACTTC.

CDR3 amino acids: CASSQDPIGTSKGGQYF. The DNA for the CDR3 is TGCGCCAGCAGCCAAGACCCGATCGGGACTAGCAAGGGCGGGCAGTACTTC. The chain joins TRBV4-3 to TRBJ2-7; 9 positions match TRBD2. Germline assignment: CDR1 LGHNA and CDR2 YSLEER. The CDR3 consists of 17 residues. V trimming: 0 bases; J trimming: 9 bases; junction bases outside the gene matches: 15.

The chain uses TRBV4-3 and TRBJ1-1; D is undetermined. The CDR3 is 14 residues long. CDR1 and CDR2 from the germline V gene are LGHNA and YSLEER. Trimming took 0 bases from V and 7 from J, leaving 12 bases between them. This chain's CDR3 is CASSQDLEGSEAFF. CDR3 DNA: TGCGCCAGCAGCCAAGACCTAGAAGGGAGTGAAGCTTTCTTT.

This clone was found once. CDR3 DNA: TGCAGTCCACATTTAAACTATGGCTACACCTTC. Translated: CSPHLNYGYTF. The chain uses TRBV20-1 and TRBJ1-2; no definite D call. Germline V gene data show CDR1 as DFQATT and CDR2 as SNEGSKA (reference sequence). This CDR3 is built from 11 residues. Trimming removed 8 bases from V and 2 bases from J, with 9 bases in between.

This chain links TRBV6-5 with TRBJ1-6; D perhaps matches TRBD1 (6 bases). Per germline, CDR1 MNHEY and CDR2 SVGAGI. V was trimmed by 0 bases and J by 8 bases, leaving 14 bases between them. The CDR3 consists of 16 residues. The CDR3 loop reads CASSYSQGSPDSPLHF. The CDR3, as DNA: TGTGCCAGCAGTTACTCGCAGGGGTCACCGGATTCACCCCTCCACTTT.

The chain has TRBV11-2 and TRBJ2-2, with TRBD2 matching 10 bases. The CDR3 is 18 residues long. Unmatched junction bases numbered 16, after V lost 5 bases and J lost 7 bases. From germline, CDR1 is SGHAT and CDR2 FQNNGV. CDR3 protein: CASSPASGGGSLIGELFF. The CDR3 nucleotides read TGTGCCAGCAGCCCCGCTAGCGGGGGCGGCTCACTTATCGGGGAGCTGTTTTTT.

V is TRBV24-1 and J is TRBJ2-3; weak D call: TRBD2 (7 bases). The CDR3 loop spans 16 amino acids. Germline lookup yields CDR1 KGHDR and CDR2 SFDVKD. Trimming pared 4 bases from V and 4 bases from J, leaving 17 bases between. CDR3 nucleotides: TGTGCCACCAGTGAAGCGCCGGGGCGGGGGCCAGATACGCAGTATTTT. Translation gives CATSEAPGRGPDTQYF.

The chain recombines TRBV28 with TRBJ1-4; D perhaps matches TRBD1 (6 bases). The CDR3 has 16 residues. V was trimmed by 6 bases and J by 0 bases, leaving 14 bases between them. Germline V gene data show CDR1 as MDHEN and CDR2 as SYDVKM. CDR3 protein: CASSPQQGATNEKLFF. The CDR3 DNA reads as TGTGCCAGCAGCCCTCAACAGGGCGCAACTAATGAAAAACTGTTTTTT.

The V gene is TRBV7-2, the J gene TRBJ1-3; no definite D call. Trimming removed 6 bases from V and 2 bases from J, with 8 bases in between. The CDR3 has 13 amino acids. The germline gives CDR1 SGHTA, CDR2 FQGNSA. The CDR3 reads CASRLSAGNTIYF. In nucleotides, the CDR3 is TGTGCCAGCAGGCTGAGTGCTGGAAACACCATATATTTT.

This sequence joins TRBV3-1 (or the pseudogene TRBV3-2) and TRBJ1-2; 9 nucleotides align to TRBD1. J lost 2 bases, V lost 4 bases, and 5 bases had no gene match. The CDR3 has 15 residues. Germline CDR1 and CDR2: LGHDT and YNNKEL (reference sequence). The CDR3 nucleotides read TGTGCCAGCAGCCCCGCCGGGACAGGGAACTATGGCTACACCTTC. Protein sequence: CASSPAGTGNYGYTF.

The V gene is TRBV7-2, the J gene TRBJ1-1; D is unresolved. The CDR3 runs 12 residues. V was trimmed by 5 bases and J by 2 bases, leaving 6 bases between them. Looked up from germline, CDR1 is SGHTA and CDR2 is FQGNSA. The chain's CDR3 is CASSLYNTEAFF. The CDR3 DNA reads TGTGCCAGCAGCCTGTACAACACTGAAGCTTTCTTT.

In this sample, this clone turned up a few times. The chain couples TRBV19 to TRBJ2-7, with TRBD2 identical over 11 bases. This CDR3 is 16 amino acids long. J lost 1 base, V lost 6 bases, and 8 bases had no gene match. The germline gives CDR1 LNHDA, CDR2 SQIVND (reference sequence). The CDR3 DNA reads TGTGCCAGTAGGGAAACCGGACTAGCGGGTTCCTACGAGCAGTACTTC. Translating it yields CASRETGLAGSYEQYF.

The chain has TRBV27 and TRBJ1-2, with no clear D. The CDR3 contains 13 residues. The V and J ends lost 6 bases and 2 bases respectively, with 10 bases between them. The germline CDR1 and CDR2 sequences are MNHEY and SMNVEV (reference sequence). CDR3 bases: TGTGCCAGCAGCCCCGCAGACAACTATGGCTACACCTTC. It yields the protein CASSPADNYGYTF.

V is TRBV11-2 and J is TRBJ2-5; 8 bases agree with TRBD1. Per the germline V gene, CDR1 is SGHAT and CDR2 is FQNNGV. V lost 3 bases, J lost 5 bases, and 8 bases stayed unmatched. The length of the CDR3 is 15 residues. The CDR3 loop reads CASSFTQGARETQYF. The DNA for the CDR3 is TGTGCCAGCAGCTTTACTCAGGGGGCACGGGAGACCCAGTACTTC.

This rearrangement joins TRBV5-1 to TRBJ1-2; 9 positions agree with TRBD1. The CDR3 runs 15 residues. Germline V gives CDR1 SGHRS, CDR2 YFSETQ. V was clipped by 4 bases and J by 5 bases; unmatched bases: 9. The CDR3 protein is CASSPGTGNWYGYTF. In nucleotides, the CDR3 is TGCGCCAGCAGCCCGGGGACAGGGAATTGGTATGGCTACACCTTC.

V gene TRBV18 combines with J gene TRBJ1-2; no firm D call. CDR1 is KGHSH, CDR2 LQKENI, per germline. This CDR3 region has 16 residues. The V end lost 6 bases, the J end lost 0 bases, and 17 bases lay between the germline ends. CDR3 coding DNA: TGTGCCAGCTCCGTGTCGAGCGATGGTTCTAACTATGGCTACACCTTC. Residues: CASSVSSDGSNYGYTF.

The chain has TRBV3-1 (or the pseudogene TRBV3-2) and TRBJ1-4; D perhaps matches TRBD1 (5 bases). Trimming removed 0 bases from V and 3 bases from J, with 8 bases in between. Germline V gene sequence: CDR1 LGHDT, CDR2 YNNKEL (reference sequence). This CDR3 comprises 15 residues. The CDR3 bases are TGTGCCAGCAGCCAAGATCGGGGGGCTAATGAAAAACTGTTTTTT. Translation: CASSQDRGANEKLFF.

V gene TRBV18 combines with J gene TRBJ1-3, with D uncertain. The CDR3 contains 20 residues. V was cut by 6 bases and J by 1 base, with 28 bases left in between. Per the germline V gene, CDR1 is KGHSH and CDR2 is LQKENI. CDR3 loop: CASSGTPDFRLRKSGNTIYF. DNA for the CDR3: TGTGCCAGCTCTGGCACACCGGATTTCAGACTCCGCAAGTCTGGAAACACCATATATTTT.

The chain has TRBV6-6 and TRBJ1-1, with no clear D. CDR1 is MNHNY and CDR2 is SVGAGI in the germline V gene (reference sequence). The CDR3 spans 13 residues. Trimming left V 6 bases short and J 0 bases short, with 8 bases between. CDR3 residues: CASRPSMNTEAFF. The CDR3 nucleotides are TGTGCCAGCAGGCCTAGTATGAACACTGAAGCTTTCTTT.

The chain is built from TRBV12-3 or TRBV12-4 and TRBJ1-6, with TRBD1 matching over 8 bases. J gave up 10 bases and V 8 bases, and 4 bases lay outside the gene matches. This CDR3 has 12 amino acids. The CDR3 region is CASQGTGSPLHF. Here the CDR3 DNA reads TGTGCCAGCCAGGGGACAGGCTCACCCCTCCACTTT.